The TCR beta chain described here comes from a study of T cells in Graves' hyperthyroidism and ophthalmopathy. Researchers amplified the TCR beta CDR3 regions from RNA transcripts. Initially, a first-round RT-PCR of the TCR CDR3 employed the HTBI primer set. Each CDR3 protein gets one entry after TCRdb re-called the multiplex PCR reads with MiXCR. This sample yields about 700,000 distinct CDR3 sequences, of which 12% to 15% are seen a single time; 10% to 13% belongs to the top ten. The sample holds many counts of this clonotype. The germline V and J ends were trimmed by 6 bases and 1 base, with 37 bases remaining between them. CDR3 length: 23 amino acids. Germline V gives CDR1 SGHVS, CDR2 FQNEAQ.

Material: blood. The chain combines TRBV7-8 with TRBJ2-1, with D perhaps matching TRBD1 or TRBD2 (5 bases each). The source of this sequence is a woman aged 18-29 years with Graves' hyperthyroidism. The CDR3 bases are TGTGCCAGCAGGAAGCGATCAGTGGCGGGTATCGGTATCTTCAAGGGGTCCTACAATGAGCAGTTCTTC. It yields the protein CASRKRSVAGIGIFKGSYNEQFF.